This is a list of T cell receptor beta chains from one sample in a study of blood T cell repertoires in COVID-19. This table comes from immunoSEQ multiplex PCR, and its TCRdb copy is limited to in-frame clones, with some not included. The table shows under 75,000 clones, with 90% occurring only once. The sequencing input was peripheral blood. These receptors all stem from a man aged 55 to 70 with active COVID-19. CDR3s include the opening cysteine and the closing phenylalanine or tryptophan. The order of the fields is V gene, J gene, clone size, D gene, CDR3 protein, CDR3 DNA. The D gene is left open where the match is weak. Expanded clones get a size class; other rows say once, few or many, or leave the size out.

v_gene: TRBV15; j_gene: TRBJ2-3; abundance: -; d_gene: -; CDR3aa: CATSRDSGTHTDTQYF; CDR3nt: TGTGCCACCAGCAGAGATTCGGGGACTCACACAGATACGCAGTATTTT
v_gene: TRBV24-1; j_gene: TRBJ2-7; abundance: -; d_gene: TRBD2; CDR3aa: CATSDSGTSGRASEQYF; CDR3nt: TGTGCCACCAGTGATTCGGGGACTAGCGGGAGGGCCTCCGAGCAGTACTTC
v_gene: TRBV12-5; j_gene: TRBJ1-5; abundance: -; d_gene: TRBD1; CDR3aa: CASGLASEGDRGLAWWCNQPQHF; CDR3nt: TGTGCTAGTGGTTTGGCCTCCGAGGGGGACAGGGGATTAGCATGGTGGTGCAATCAGCCCCAGCATTTT
v_gene: TRBV7-3; j_gene: TRBJ2-5; abundance: -; d_gene: -; CDR3aa: CASSLTGGGAETQYF; CDR3nt: TGTGCCAGCAGCTTAACCGGAGGGGGGGCCGAGACCCAGTACTTC
v_gene: TRBV28; j_gene: TRBJ1-2; abundance: -; d_gene: TRBD1; CDR3aa: CASRTGVGGYTF; CDR3nt: TGTGCCAGCAGGACAGGGGTAGGTGGCTACACCTTC
v_gene: TRBV24-1; j_gene: TRBJ1-2; abundance: -; d_gene: -; CDR3aa: CATSDAQDSNYGYTF; CDR3nt: TGTGCCACCAGTGATGCACAGGATTCTAACTATGGCTACACCTTC
v_gene: TRBV5-5; j_gene: TRBJ1-5; abundance: -; d_gene: TRBD1; CDR3aa: CASSRGQNSNQPQHF; CDR3nt: TGTGCCAGCAGCCGGGGACAGAATAGCAATCAGCCCCAGCATTTT
v_gene: TRBV10-2; j_gene: TRBJ2-3; abundance: -; d_gene: TRBD2; CDR3aa: CASRGLAGTTTDTQYF; CDR3nt: TGCGCCAGCAGAGGACTAGCGGGTACAACCACAGATACGCAGTATTTT
v_gene: TRBV7-2; j_gene: TRBJ2-2; abundance: -; d_gene: -; CDR3aa: CASSRGGSTTGELFF; CDR3nt: TGTGCCAGCAGCAGGGGGGGGTCCACCACCGGGGAGCTGTTTTTT
v_gene: TRBV10-3; j_gene: TRBJ2-7; abundance: -; d_gene: -; CDR3aa: CAIGEQGRGYEQYF; CDR3nt: TGTGCCATCGGAGAACAGGGTAGGGGTTACGAGCAGTACTTC
v_gene: TRBV6-5; j_gene: TRBJ1-1; abundance: -; d_gene: -; CDR3aa: CASSLDTNMNTEAFF; CDR3nt: TGTGCCAGCAGTCTGGACACAAACATGAACACTGAAGCTTTCTTT
v_gene: TRBV7-2; j_gene: TRBJ2-7; abundance: -; d_gene: TRBD1; CDR3aa: CASSTFKTGFSYEQYF; CDR3nt: TGTGCCAGCAGCACTTTTAAGACAGGGTTTTCCTACGAGCAGTACTTC
v_gene: TRBV24-1; j_gene: TRBJ2-3; abundance: -; d_gene: TRBD1; CDR3aa: CATSDLGTGTDTQYF; CDR3nt: TGTGCCACCAGTGATTTGGGGACAGGCACAGATACGCAGTATTTT
v_gene: TRBV6-2/TRBV6-3; j_gene: TRBJ1-2; abundance: -; d_gene: -; CDR3aa: CASSYGGVGRANYGYTF; CDR3nt: TGTGCCAGCAGTTACGGAGGAGTCGGCAGAGCTAACTATGGCTACACCTTC
v_gene: TRBV3-1/TRBV3-2; j_gene: TRBJ1-3; abundance: -; d_gene: -; CDR3aa: CASSQDLYQLSGNTIYF; CDR3nt: TGTGCCAGCAGCCAAGATCTTTACCAACTATCTGGAAACACCATATATTTT
v_gene: TRBV5-4; j_gene: TRBJ1-2; abundance: -; d_gene: -; CDR3aa: CASSLDREITYGYTF; CDR3nt: TGTGCCAGCAGCTTGGACCGGGAAATTACCTATGGCTACACCTTC
v_gene: TRBV5-6; j_gene: TRBJ1-2; abundance: -; d_gene: -; CDR3aa: CASSVDFDGYTF; CDR3nt: TGTGCCAGCAGCGTTGACTTCGATGGCTACACCTTC
v_gene: TRBV28; j_gene: TRBJ2-2; abundance: -; d_gene: -; CDR3aa: CASSLDWGELFF; CDR3nt: TGTGCCAGCAGTTTAGACTGGGGGGAGCTGTTTTTT
v_gene: TRBV4-1; j_gene: TRBJ2-7; abundance: -; d_gene: -; CDR3aa: CASSQRAGSSYEQYF; CDR3nt: TGCGCCAGCAGCCAAAGGGCGGGGAGCTCCTACGAGCAGTACTTC
v_gene: TRBV14; j_gene: TRBJ2-7; abundance: few; d_gene: -; CDR3aa: CASSQVSLSEQYF; CDR3nt: TGTGCCAGCAGCCAAGTTAGTTTGAGCGAGCAGTACTTC
v_gene: TRBV2; j_gene: TRBJ2-2; abundance: -; d_gene: TRBD2; CDR3aa: CASSALAVYTGELFF; CDR3nt: TGTGCCAGCAGTGCCCTAGCGGTTTACACCGGGGAGCTGTTTTTT
v_gene: TRBV7-2; j_gene: TRBJ1-2; abundance: -; d_gene: TRBD1; CDR3aa: CASSSPDRENGYTF; CDR3nt: TGTGCCAGCAGCTCCCCGGACAGGGAGAATGGCTACACCTTC
v_gene: TRBV29-1; j_gene: TRBJ1-3; abundance: -; d_gene: -; CDR3aa: CSVASGSGGNTIYF; CDR3nt: TGCAGCGTTGCCTCCGGGAGCGGAGGAAACACCATATATTTT
v_gene: TRBV28; j_gene: TRBJ2-5; abundance: -; d_gene: TRBD1; CDR3aa: CASSNDRQGQETQYF; CDR3nt: TGTGCCAGCAGTAACGACCGACAGGGACAAGAGACCCAGTACTTC
v_gene: TRBV4-2; j_gene: TRBJ2-1; abundance: -; d_gene: -; CDR3aa: CASSQDGSGNYNEQFF; CDR3nt: TGTGCCAGCAGCCAAGACGGTAGCGGCAACTACAATGAGCAGTTCTTC
v_gene: TRBV9; j_gene: TRBJ2-3; abundance: -; d_gene: TRBD2; CDR3aa: CASSVSKAGGHLSTDTQYF; CDR3nt: TGTGCCAGCAGCGTAAGCAAAGCGGGAGGACACTTAAGCACAGATACGCAGTATTTT
v_gene: TRBV3-1/TRBV3-2; j_gene: TRBJ1-3; abundance: -; d_gene: -; CDR3aa: CASSQVHSPLTKTVPFSGNTIYF; CDR3nt: TGTGCCAGCAGCCAAGTACATTCCCCTCTGACGAAAACAGTACCTTTCTCTGGAAACACCATATATTTT
v_gene: TRBV6-6; j_gene: TRBJ1-1; abundance: once; d_gene: -; CDR3aa: CASSYGTYTEAFF; CDR3nt: TGTGCCAGCAGTTACGGTACTTACACTGAAGCTTTCTTT
v_gene: TRBV11-2; j_gene: TRBJ2-1; abundance: -; d_gene: TRBD1; CDR3aa: CASSLGQGDYNEQFF; CDR3nt: TGTGCCAGCAGCTTGGGACAGGGGGACTACAATGAGCAGTTCTTC
v_gene: TRBV28; j_gene: TRBJ2-7; abundance: -; d_gene: TRBD1; CDR3aa: CASSSSSGTGTYEQYF; CDR3nt: TGTGCCAGCAGTTCATCCTCAGGGACAGGGACCTACGAGCAGTACTTC
v_gene: TRBV3-1/TRBV3-2; j_gene: TRBJ2-1; abundance: -; d_gene: TRBD2; CDR3aa: CASSQSWLAGQYNEQFF; CDR3nt: TGTGCCAGCAGCCAATCCTGGCTAGCGGGGCAATACAATGAGCAGTTCTTC
v_gene: TRBV4-2; j_gene: TRBJ2-1; abundance: -; d_gene: TRBD2; CDR3aa: CASSQGEAGGPTYNEQFF; CDR3nt: TGTGCCAGCAGCCAAGGAGAAGCGGGGGGGCCGACTTACAATGAGCAGTTCTTC
v_gene: TRBV3-1/TRBV3-2; j_gene: TRBJ2-3; abundance: few; d_gene: TRBD2; CDR3aa: CASNPTASGKITDTQYF; CDR3nt: TGTGCCAGCAACCCCACGGCTAGCGGGAAGATTACAGATACGCAGTATTTT
v_gene: TRBV10-3; j_gene: TRBJ1-2; abundance: -; d_gene: -; CDR3aa: CAISDRGNYGYTF; CDR3nt: TGTGCCATCAGTGACAGGGGCAACTATGGCTACACCTTC
v_gene: TRBV28; j_gene: TRBJ1-6; abundance: -; d_gene: TRBD1; CDR3aa: CASSFVLTGGNSPLHF; CDR3nt: TGTGCCAGCAGTTTCGTTTTGACAGGGGGTAATTCACCCCTCCACTTT
v_gene: TRBV19; j_gene: TRBJ1-2; abundance: few; d_gene: -; CDR3aa: CASSTRRRNHTF; CDR3nt: TGTGCCAGTAGTACCCGCCGGCGGAACCACACCTTC
v_gene: TRBV5-1; j_gene: TRBJ2-5; abundance: -; d_gene: TRBD2; CDR3aa: CASSLGRGGAGETQYF; CDR3nt: TGCGCCAGCAGCTTGGGGCGCGGGGGGGCCGGGGAGACCCAGTACTTC
v_gene: TRBV24-1; j_gene: TRBJ1-5; abundance: -; d_gene: -; CDR3aa: CATSDPFRGNQPQHF; CDR3nt: TGTGCCACCAGTGATCCCTTCCGGGGCAATCAGCCCCAGCATTTT
v_gene: TRBV9; j_gene: TRBJ1-1; abundance: few; d_gene: -; CDR3aa: CASSASTDMNTEAFF; CDR3nt: TGTGCCAGCAGCGCTTCGACAGATATGAACACTGAAGCTTTCTTT
v_gene: TRBV28; j_gene: TRBJ1-5; abundance: -; d_gene: TRBD1; CDR3aa: CASSRPPGTDRQSQHF; CDR3nt: TGTGCCAGCAGTCGTCCCCCCGGGACAGATAGGCAATCCCAGCATTTT
v_gene: TRBV27; j_gene: TRBJ1-4; abundance: -; d_gene: TRBD1; CDR3aa: CASSLRQGREKLFF; CDR3nt: TGTGCCAGCAGTTTAAGACAGGGAAGGGAAAAACTGTTTTTT
v_gene: TRBV6-5; j_gene: TRBJ1-4; abundance: -; d_gene: -; CDR3aa: CASSYSNRAANEKLFF; CDR3nt: TGTGCCAGCAGTTACTCGAACAGGGCAGCAAATGAAAAACTGTTTTTT
v_gene: TRBV27; j_gene: TRBJ1-2; abundance: -; d_gene: TRBD1; CDR3aa: CASSATGGWIYGYTF; CDR3nt: TGTGCCAGCAGTGCTACAGGGGGGTGGATCTATGGCTACACCTTC
v_gene: TRBV4-1; j_gene: TRBJ2-7; abundance: -; d_gene: -; CDR3aa: CASSQQPGHPYEQYF; CDR3nt: TGCGCCAGCAGCCAACAGCCGGGACATCCCTACGAGCAGTACTTC
v_gene: TRBV28; j_gene: TRBJ2-1; abundance: few; d_gene: -; CDR3aa: CASTGNGYNEQFF; CDR3nt: TGTGCCAGCACGGGGAATGGATACAATGAGCAGTTCTTC
v_gene: TRBV5-6; j_gene: TRBJ2-5; abundance: -; d_gene: -; CDR3aa: CASSIRVVKETQYF; CDR3nt: TGTGCCAGCAGCATCAGGGTGGTGAAAGAGACCCAGTACTTC
v_gene: TRBV7-2; j_gene: TRBJ2-3; abundance: few; d_gene: TRBD2; CDR3aa: CASSTPRGASGGGDTQYF; CDR3nt: TGTGCCAGCAGCACTCCGCGAGGGGCTAGCGGGGGGGGAGATACGCAGTATTTT
v_gene: TRBV5-8; j_gene: TRBJ1-5; abundance: -; d_gene: TRBD1; CDR3aa: CASSSQGQGNQPQHF; CDR3nt: TGTGCCAGCAGCTCGCAGGGACAGGGCAATCAGCCCCAGCATTTT
v_gene: TRBV7-8; j_gene: TRBJ2-7; abundance: -; d_gene: -; CDR3aa: CASSLGGVNEQYF; CDR3nt: TGTGCCAGCAGCTTAGGGGGGGTTAACGAGCAGTACTTC
v_gene: TRBV19; j_gene: TRBJ2-1; abundance: once; d_gene: TRBD2; CDR3aa: CASSRLAGSYNEQFF; CDR3nt: TGTGCCAGTAGTCGACTAGCGGGCTCCTACAATGAGCAGTTCTTC
v_gene: TRBV5-1; j_gene: TRBJ2-7; abundance: few; d_gene: -; CDR3aa: CASRSPGGPYEQYF; CDR3nt: TGCGCCAGCAGATCCCCAGGGGGGCCCTACGAGCAGTACTTC
v_gene: TRBV7-8; j_gene: TRBJ1-3; abundance: -; d_gene: -; CDR3aa: CASSNRQETFSGNTIYF; CDR3nt: TGTGCCAGCAGCAACCGACAGGAAACATTCTCTGGAAACACCATATATTTT
v_gene: TRBV7-3; j_gene: TRBJ2-7; abundance: -; d_gene: -; CDR3aa: CASSPRGGDLYEQYF; CDR3nt: TGTGCCAGCAGCCCCCGAGGAGGGGACCTCTACGAGCAGTACTTC
v_gene: TRBV7-9; j_gene: TRBJ2-3; abundance: -; d_gene: TRBD2; CDR3aa: CASSLVRLAGTDTQYF; CDR3nt: TGTGCCAGCAGCTTAGTCAGACTAGCGGGCACAGATACGCAGTATTTT
v_gene: TRBV5-6; j_gene: TRBJ2-7; abundance: -; d_gene: -; CDR3aa: CASSFSGPYEQYF; CDR3nt: TGTGCCAGCAGCTTTAGCGGTCCCTACGAGCAGTACTTC
v_gene: TRBV28; j_gene: TRBJ2-3; abundance: -; d_gene: -; CDR3aa: CASSFTRFTDTQYF; CDR3nt: TGTGCCAGCAGTTTCACGCGGTTCACAGATACGCAGTATTTT